The text below deals with one TCR beta chain. CDR3 length: 14 amino acids. Trimming took 7 bases from V and 4 from J; bases not matched to a gene: 5. CDR1 is SGHRS, CDR2 YFSETQ, per germline. Sequencing used immunoSEQ multiplex PCR; TCRdb keeps in-frame clones, though not all of them. The sample contains some 100,000 clones, 70% to 80% of which appear only once. The data derive from a study of control samples from healthy donors and cancer patients. Material for sequencing was blood. This clonotype was sampled from a woman under 40 in good health. The chain recombines TRBV5-1 with TRBJ2-3, with 11 bases lining up with TRBD1. CDR3 protein: CASYRDRGSDTQYF. CDR3 DNA sequence: TGCGCCAGCTACCGGGACAGGGGGTCAGATACGCAGTATTTT.